This is a list of T cell receptor beta chains from one sample in a study of cytomegalovirus exposure and HLA in healthy donors. This table comes from immunoSEQ multiplex PCR, and its TCRdb copy is limited to in-frame clones, with some not included. The profile shows under 110,000 clones, around 75% of them singletons. The sample taken for sequencing was PBMCs. These receptors were taken from a female donor in good health and CMV-seronegative. Each CDR3 is given with its conserved first and last residue. A D gene is named only where the DNA matches it firmly. Size is stated for part of the rows, as once, few or many counts, or as a class when the clone is expanded.

j_gene: TRBJ2-4
abundance: few
v_gene: TRBV15
d_gene: TRBD2
CDR3aa: CATSRDSSSGTDIQYF
CDR3nt: TGTGCCACCAGCAGAGATTCAAGTAGCGGGACTGACATTCAGTACTTC

j_gene: TRBJ2-5
abundance: few
v_gene: TRBV27
d_gene: TRBD2
CDR3aa: CASSWGGAAPQETQYF
CDR3nt: TGTGCCAGCAGTTGGGGAGGGGCCGCACCCCAAGAGACCCAGTACTTC

j_gene: TRBJ2-2
abundance: once
v_gene: TRBV7-2
d_gene: .
CDR3aa: CASRPWTAFTGELFF
CDR3nt: TGTGCCAGCAGGCCCTGGACAGCGTTCACCGGGGAGCTGTTTTTT

j_gene: TRBJ2-7
abundance: .
v_gene: TRBV21-1
d_gene: .
CDR3aa: CASSQGRDRGFYEQYF
CDR3nt: TGTGCCAGCTCACAGGGCCGTGACAGGGGCTTTTACGAGCAGTACTTC

j_gene: TRBJ2-4
abundance: few
v_gene: TRBV19
d_gene: .
CDR3aa: CASSTPGVRLKNIQYF
CDR3nt: TGTGCCAGTAGTACCCCAGGGGTTCGTCTAAAAAACATTCAGTACTTC

j_gene: TRBJ2-7
abundance: few
v_gene: TRBV15
d_gene: TRBD2
CDR3aa: CATSRDLIRLAEGLEQYF
CDR3nt: TGTGCCACCAGCAGAGATCTCATCCGACTAGCGGAGGGACTCGAGCAGTACTTC

j_gene: TRBJ2-2
abundance: .
v_gene: TRBV30
d_gene: TRBD2
CDR3aa: CAWSSTSVENTGELFF
CDR3nt: TGTGCCTGGAGTTCGACTAGCGTTGAGAACACCGGGGAGCTGTTTTTT

j_gene: TRBJ2-1
abundance: .
v_gene: TRBV27
d_gene: .
CDR3aa: CASSITGYPLWDEQFF
CDR3nt: TGTGCCAGCAGTATTACAGGGTACCCGCTGTGGGATGAGCAGTTCTTC

j_gene: TRBJ2-1
abundance: .
v_gene: TRBV7-2
d_gene: .
CDR3aa: CASSLGENRFHLSYNEQFF
CDR3nt: TGTGCCAGCAGCTTAGGGGAAAACAGGTTCCATCTCTCCTACAATGAGCAGTTCTTC

j_gene: TRBJ2-1
abundance: once
v_gene: TRBV5-1
d_gene: TRBD2
CDR3aa: CASSLDLASGKPYNEQFF
CDR3nt: TGCGCCAGCAGCTTGGATCTGGCTAGCGGAAAACCCTACAATGAGCAGTTCTTC

j_gene: TRBJ2-3
abundance: .
v_gene: TRBV28
d_gene: TRBD2
CDR3aa: CASRGAGAPLTDTQYF
CDR3nt: TGTGCCAGCCGGGGAGCGGGAGCACCCCTCACAGATACGCAGTATTTT

j_gene: TRBJ1-1
abundance: .
v_gene: TRBV29-1
d_gene: .
CDR3aa: CSVGGVGTEAFF
CDR3nt: TGCAGCGTTGGGGGAGTGGGGACAGAAGCTTTCTTT

j_gene: TRBJ2-7
abundance: .
v_gene: TRBV5-1
d_gene: TRBD1
CDR3aa: CASSFGLQGAGSYEQYF
CDR3nt: TGCGCCAGCAGCTTCGGGTTGCAGGGGGCTGGATCCTACGAGCAGTACTTC

j_gene: TRBJ2-3
abundance: .
v_gene: TRBV7-2
d_gene: .
CDR3aa: CASSLQGNLDTDTQYF
CDR3nt: TGTGCCAGCAGCTTACAGGGGAACCTCGACACAGATACGCAGTATTTT

j_gene: TRBJ2-7
abundance: .
v_gene: TRBV6-1
d_gene: .
CDR3aa: CASSEPGTGSYEQYF
CDR3nt: TGTGCCAGCAGTGAACCCGGGACTGGATCCTACGAGCAGTACTTC

j_gene: TRBJ1-4
abundance: .
v_gene: TRBV15
d_gene: TRBD1
CDR3aa: CATSRRDRPNEKLFF
CDR3nt: TGTGCCACCAGCAGAAGGGACAGACCCAATGAAAAACTGTTTTTT

j_gene: TRBJ1-5
abundance: .
v_gene: TRBV27
d_gene: .
CDR3aa: CASSTAQPQHF
CDR3nt: TGTGCCAGCAGTACTGCTCAGCCCCAGCATTTT

j_gene: TRBJ1-1
abundance: .
v_gene: TRBV19
d_gene: .
CDR3aa: CASSIPGRGSVEAFF
CDR3nt: TGTGCCAGTAGTATACCCGGACGAGGGAGTGTTGAAGCTTTCTTT

j_gene: TRBJ2-1
abundance: .
v_gene: TRBV6-4
d_gene: .
CDR3aa: CASSADRSSSNEQFF
CDR3nt: TGTGCCAGCAGTGCCGACCGTAGCAGTTCCAATGAGCAGTTCTTC

j_gene: TRBJ2-5
abundance: once
v_gene: TRBV5-1
d_gene: TRBD2
CDR3aa: CASRNLAGGGETQYF
CDR3nt: TGCGCCAGCAGAAACCTAGCGGGAGGGGGAGAGACCCAGTACTTC

j_gene: TRBJ2-7
abundance: .
v_gene: TRBV27
d_gene: TRBD2
CDR3aa: CASSPPGLVLYEQYF
CDR3nt: TGTGCCAGCAGTCCTCCGGGACTAGTACTCTACGAGCAGTACTTC

j_gene: TRBJ2-7
abundance: .
v_gene: TRBV30
d_gene: .
CDR3aa: CAWGRDSPEQYF
CDR3nt: TGTGCCTGGGGCAGGGACTCCCCCGAGCAGTACTTC

j_gene: TRBJ2-7
abundance: .
v_gene: TRBV27
d_gene: .
CDR3aa: CASSLGRGPYEQYF
CDR3nt: TGTGCCAGCAGTTTGGGGCGGGGGCCCTACGAGCAGTACTTC

j_gene: TRBJ2-6
abundance: .
v_gene: TRBV28
d_gene: .
CDR3aa: CASGAGSSASGANVLTF
CDR3nt: TGTGCCAGCGGGGCGGGAAGCAGTGCCTCTGGGGCCAACGTCCTGACTTTC

j_gene: TRBJ1-5
abundance: .
v_gene: TRBV7-8
d_gene: TRBD1
CDR3aa: CASSTDGQGNQPQHF
CDR3nt: TGTGCCAGCAGCACAGACGGACAGGGCAATCAGCCCCAGCATTTT

j_gene: TRBJ2-5
abundance: few
v_gene: TRBV6-1
d_gene: .
CDR3aa: CASSEPGLETQYF
CDR3nt: TGTGCCAGCAGTGAACCGGGGTTAGAGACCCAGTACTTC

j_gene: TRBJ2-1
abundance: .
v_gene: TRBV11-2
d_gene: .
CDR3aa: CASSLGSYEQFF
CDR3nt: TGTGCCAGCAGCTTAGGTAGTTATGAGCAGTTCTTC

j_gene: TRBJ1-1
abundance: .
v_gene: TRBV9
d_gene: .
CDR3aa: CASSLEGTNTEAFF
CDR3nt: TGTGCCAGCAGCTTGGAGGGTACGAACACTGAAGCTTTCTTT

j_gene: TRBJ2-7
abundance: .
v_gene: TRBV7-2
d_gene: .
CDR3aa: CASGPRQLKASEQYF
CDR3nt: TGTGCCAGCGGCCCCCGACAGCTAAAGGCGAGCGAGCAGTACTTC

j_gene: TRBJ1-1
abundance: .
v_gene: TRBV4-1
d_gene: .
CDR3aa: CASSLLQGNTEAFF
CDR3nt: TGCGCCAGCAGCCTTCTTCAGGGGAACACTGAAGCTTTCTTT

j_gene: TRBJ2-7
abundance: few
v_gene: TRBV5-5
d_gene: TRBD2
CDR3aa: CASSLEREEVHEQYF
CDR3nt: TGTGCCAGCAGCTTGGAGCGGGAGGAGGTACACGAGCAGTACTTC

j_gene: TRBJ2-3
abundance: .
v_gene: TRBV28
d_gene: .
CDR3aa: CASKGGTDTQYF
CDR3nt: TGTGCCAGCAAAGGGGGCACAGATACGCAGTATTTT

j_gene: TRBJ1-4
abundance: .
v_gene: TRBV7-2
d_gene: .
CDR3aa: CASSLELREKLFF
CDR3nt: TGTGCCAGCAGCTTAGAGCTACGAGAAAAACTGTTTTTT

j_gene: TRBJ1-3
abundance: many
v_gene: TRBV5-5
d_gene: .
CDR3aa: CASSQDRGVAGNTIYF
CDR3nt: TGTGCCAGCAGCCAAGACCGGGGAGTAGCTGGAAACACCATATATTTT

j_gene: TRBJ2-7
abundance: .
v_gene: TRBV19
d_gene: .
CDR3aa: CASSFQGGEQYF
CDR3nt: TGTGCCAGTAGCTTCCAGGGGGGTGAGCAGTACTTC

j_gene: TRBJ2-2
abundance: .
v_gene: TRBV7-6
d_gene: .
CDR3aa: CASSLQVASTGELFF
CDR3nt: TGTGCCAGCAGCTTACAAGTAGCAAGCACCGGGGAGCTGTTTTTT

j_gene: TRBJ2-2
abundance: .
v_gene: TRBV11-2
d_gene: .
CDR3aa: CASSFGSGELFF
CDR3nt: TGTGCCAGCAGCTTTGGTAGCGGGGAGCTGTTTTTT

j_gene: TRBJ2-7
abundance: .
v_gene: TRBV11-2
d_gene: TRBD1
CDR3aa: CASSLENDRLGKGGQYEQYF
CDR3nt: TGTGCCAGCAGCTTAGAGAACGATAGACTTGGGAAAGGGGGCCAATACGAGCAGTACTTC

j_gene: TRBJ1-2
abundance: .
v_gene: TRBV4-2
d_gene: TRBD1
CDR3aa: CASSQEERDRDPSYGYTF
CDR3nt: TGTGCCAGCAGCCAAGAAGAAAGGGACAGGGACCCATCCTATGGCTACACCTTC

j_gene: TRBJ2-7
abundance: .
v_gene: TRBV28
d_gene: TRBD2
CDR3aa: CASSLRTSGSSYEQYF
CDR3nt: TGTGCCAGCAGTTTACGGACTAGCGGGAGCTCCTACGAGCAGTACTTC

j_gene: TRBJ1-2
abundance: .
v_gene: TRBV19
d_gene: .
CDR3aa: CASRDSFIANYGYTF
CDR3nt: TGTGCCAGTAGGGATAGCTTCATCGCTAACTATGGCTACACCTTC

j_gene: TRBJ2-1
abundance: .
v_gene: TRBV5-4
d_gene: TRBD1
CDR3aa: CASTLRQGVTNEQFF
CDR3nt: TGTGCCAGCACCCTCCGGCAGGGGGTTACCAATGAGCAGTTCTTC

j_gene: TRBJ2-1
abundance: .
v_gene: TRBV19
d_gene: .
CDR3aa: CASSGSSYNEQFF
CDR3nt: TGTGCCAGTAGCGGGAGCTCCTACAATGAGCAGTTCTTC

j_gene: TRBJ2-7
abundance: once
v_gene: TRBV11-2
d_gene: .
CDR3aa: CASSRTSNAYEQYF
CDR3nt: TGTGCCAGCAGCCGCACTAGTAACGCCTACGAGCAGTACTTC

j_gene: TRBJ2-7
abundance: .
v_gene: TRBV7-2
d_gene: .
CDR3aa: CASSLGGGFTYEQYF
CDR3nt: TGTGCCAGCAGCTTAGGGGGGGGCTTTACCTACGAGCAGTACTTC

j_gene: TRBJ2-3
abundance: few
v_gene: TRBV9
d_gene: TRBD2
CDR3aa: CASSRSGTTDTQYF
CDR3nt: TGTGCCAGCAGCCGTAGCGGGACCACAGATACGCAGTATTTT

j_gene: TRBJ2-7
abundance: .
v_gene: TRBV28
d_gene: TRBD2
CDR3aa: CASRPRLRTSGISYEQYF
CDR3nt: TGTGCCAGCAGACCCCGCCTCCGGACTAGCGGGATCTCCTACGAGCAGTACTTC

j_gene: TRBJ2-7
abundance: .
v_gene: TRBV6-5
d_gene: .
CDR3aa: CASSYSRGGGSEQYF
CDR3nt: TGTGCCAGCAGTTACTCTAGGGGAGGGGGGAGCGAGCAGTACTTC